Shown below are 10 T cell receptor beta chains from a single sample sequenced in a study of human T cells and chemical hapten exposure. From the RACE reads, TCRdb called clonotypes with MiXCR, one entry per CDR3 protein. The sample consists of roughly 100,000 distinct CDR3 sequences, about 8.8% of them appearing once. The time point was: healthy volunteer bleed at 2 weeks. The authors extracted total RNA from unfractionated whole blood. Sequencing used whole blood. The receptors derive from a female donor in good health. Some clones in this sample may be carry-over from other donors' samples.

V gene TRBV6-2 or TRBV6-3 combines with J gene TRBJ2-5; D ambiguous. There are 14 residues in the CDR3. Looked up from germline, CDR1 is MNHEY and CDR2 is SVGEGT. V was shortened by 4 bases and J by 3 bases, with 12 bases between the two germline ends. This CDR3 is CASSWGSMEETQYF. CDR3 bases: TGTGCCAGCAGTTGGGGTAGTATGGAAGAGACCCAGTACTTC.

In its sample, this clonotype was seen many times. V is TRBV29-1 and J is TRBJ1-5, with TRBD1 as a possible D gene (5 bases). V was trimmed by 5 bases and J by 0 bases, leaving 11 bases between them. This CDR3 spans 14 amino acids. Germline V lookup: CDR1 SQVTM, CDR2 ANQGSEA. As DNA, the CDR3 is TGCAGCGTTATAATTGACAGTAGCAATCAGCCCCAGCATTTT. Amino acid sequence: CSVIIDSSNQPQHF.

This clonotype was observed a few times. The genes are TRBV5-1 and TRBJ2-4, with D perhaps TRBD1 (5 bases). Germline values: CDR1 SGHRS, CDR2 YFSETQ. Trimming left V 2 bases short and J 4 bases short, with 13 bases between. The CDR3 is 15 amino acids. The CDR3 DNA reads TGCGCCAGCAGCTTCGCTGGGGCGCAAAAAAACATTCAGTACTTC. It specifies CASSFAGAQKNIQYF. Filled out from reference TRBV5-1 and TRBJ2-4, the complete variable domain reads KAGVTQTPRYLIKTRGQQVTLSCSPISGHRSVSWYQQTPGQGLQFLFEYFSETQRNKGNFPGRFSGRQFSNSRSEMNVSTLELGDSALYLCASSFAGAQKNIQYFGAGTRLSVL.

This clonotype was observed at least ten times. The CDR3 DNA follows: TGTGCCAGCAGTTTAGGGGGACTAGCGGGAGTTGAGCAGTACTTC. Protein product: CASSLGGLAGVEQYF. The V call is TRBV12-3 or TRBV12-4, the J call TRBJ2-7; 14 bases agree with TRBD2. After removal of 1 base from V and 7 bases from J, the junction contained 3 bases not matched to a gene. The CDR3 loop spans 15 amino acids.

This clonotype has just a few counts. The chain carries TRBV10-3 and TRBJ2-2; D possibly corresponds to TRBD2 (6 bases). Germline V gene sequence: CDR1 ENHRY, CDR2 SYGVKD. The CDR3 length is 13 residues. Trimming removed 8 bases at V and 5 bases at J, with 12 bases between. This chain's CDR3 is CAIGTGETGELFF. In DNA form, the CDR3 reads TGTGCCATCGGAACGGGAGAAACCGGGGAGCTGTTTTTT.

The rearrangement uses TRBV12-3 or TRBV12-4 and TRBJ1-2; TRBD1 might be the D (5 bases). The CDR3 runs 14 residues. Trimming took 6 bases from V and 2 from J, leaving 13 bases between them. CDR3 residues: CASSSGRRNYGYTF. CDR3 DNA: TGTGCCAGCAGCTCAGGGAGGCGGAACTATGGCTACACCTTC.

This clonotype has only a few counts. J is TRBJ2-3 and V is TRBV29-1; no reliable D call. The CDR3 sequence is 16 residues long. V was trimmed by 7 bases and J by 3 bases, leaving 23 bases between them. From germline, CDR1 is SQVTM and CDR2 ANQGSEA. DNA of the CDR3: TGCAGCGCCACAGCCCCACATCCAATAGGAACAGATACGCAGTATTTT. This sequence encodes CSATAPHPIGTDTQYF.

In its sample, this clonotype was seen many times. DNA for the CDR3: TGCGCCAGCAGCCAAGCGATAAGCCCCGGGGAGCTGTTTTTT. It is translated as CASSQAISPGELFF. This chain joins TRBV4-3 and TRBJ2-2; the D is unclear. V was trimmed by 1 base and J by 6 bases, leaving 9 bases between them. This CDR3 is 14 amino acids long. Germline CDR1 is LGHNA and CDR2 is YSLEER.

Here the CDR3 DNA reads TGTGCCAGCAGCCCGTACCAGGGGGTCACAGATACGCAGTATTTT. As protein: CASSPYQGVTDTQYF. The chain recombines TRBV7-6 with TRBJ2-3, with TRBD1 matching 7 bases. The length of the CDR3 is 15 residues. Germline V CDR1 and CDR2: SGHVS, FNYEAQ. Trimming cost V 5 bases and J 2 bases; bases outside gene matches: 7.

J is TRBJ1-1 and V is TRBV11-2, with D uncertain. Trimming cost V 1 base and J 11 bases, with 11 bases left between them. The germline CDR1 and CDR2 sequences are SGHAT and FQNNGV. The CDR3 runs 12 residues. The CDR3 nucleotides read TGTGCCAGCAGCTTAGGGATGAAGGGCGCTTTCTTT. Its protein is CASSLGMKGAFF. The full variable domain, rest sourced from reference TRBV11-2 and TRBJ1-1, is EAGVAQSPRYKIIEKRQSVAFWCNPISGHATLYWYQQILGQGPKLLIQFQNNGVVDDSQLPKDRFSAERLKGVDSTLKIQPAKLEDSAVYLCASSLGMKGAFFGQGTRLTVV.